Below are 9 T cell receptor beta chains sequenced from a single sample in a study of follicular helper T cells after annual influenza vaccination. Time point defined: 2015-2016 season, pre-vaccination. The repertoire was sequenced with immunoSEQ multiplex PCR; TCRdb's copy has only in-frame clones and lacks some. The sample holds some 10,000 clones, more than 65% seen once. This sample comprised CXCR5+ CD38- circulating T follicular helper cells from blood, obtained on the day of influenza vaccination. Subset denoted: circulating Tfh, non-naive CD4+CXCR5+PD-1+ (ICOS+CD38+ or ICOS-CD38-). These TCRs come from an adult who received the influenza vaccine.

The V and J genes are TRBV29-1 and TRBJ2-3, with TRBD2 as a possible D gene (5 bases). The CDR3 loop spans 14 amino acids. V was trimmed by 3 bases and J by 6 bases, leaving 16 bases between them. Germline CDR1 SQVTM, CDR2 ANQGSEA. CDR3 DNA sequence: TGCAGCGTTGATGTAGCTGTTGGCGGGGATACGCAGTATTTT. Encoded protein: CSVDVAVGGDTQYF.

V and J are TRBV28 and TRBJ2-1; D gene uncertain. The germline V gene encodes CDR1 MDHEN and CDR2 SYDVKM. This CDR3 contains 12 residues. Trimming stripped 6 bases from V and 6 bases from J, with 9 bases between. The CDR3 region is CASSLDANEQFF. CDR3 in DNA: TGTGCCAGCAGCCTAGACGCCAATGAGCAGTTCTTC.

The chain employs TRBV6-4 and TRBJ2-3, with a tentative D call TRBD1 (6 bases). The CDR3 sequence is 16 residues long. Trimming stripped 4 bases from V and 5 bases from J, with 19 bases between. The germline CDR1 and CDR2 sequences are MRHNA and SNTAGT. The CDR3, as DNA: TGTGCCAGCAGTGCCGGTGGGGGCCGTGGGATAGATACGCAGTATTTT. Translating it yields CASSAGGGRGIDTQYF.

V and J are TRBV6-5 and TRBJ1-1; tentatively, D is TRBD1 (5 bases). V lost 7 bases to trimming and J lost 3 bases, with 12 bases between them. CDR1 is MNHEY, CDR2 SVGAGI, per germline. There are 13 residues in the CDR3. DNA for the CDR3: TGTGCCAGCACTGAAGGGGCGGACACTGAAGCTTTCTTT. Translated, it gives CASTEGADTEAFF.

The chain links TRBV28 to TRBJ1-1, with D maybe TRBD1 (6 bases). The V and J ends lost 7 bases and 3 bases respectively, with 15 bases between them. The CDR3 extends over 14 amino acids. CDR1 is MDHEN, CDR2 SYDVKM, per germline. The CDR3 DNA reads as TGTGCCAGCATTGAGGGGGGGAGGGACACTGAAGCTTTCTTT. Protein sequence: CASIEGGRDTEAFF.

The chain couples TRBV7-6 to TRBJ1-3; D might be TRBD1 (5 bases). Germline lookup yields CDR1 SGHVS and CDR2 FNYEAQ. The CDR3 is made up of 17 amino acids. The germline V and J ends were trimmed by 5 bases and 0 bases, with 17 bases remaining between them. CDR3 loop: CASSPEVGLNSGNTIYF. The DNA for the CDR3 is TGTGCCAGCAGCCCCGAGGTGGGGCTCAACTCTGGAAACACCATATATTTT.

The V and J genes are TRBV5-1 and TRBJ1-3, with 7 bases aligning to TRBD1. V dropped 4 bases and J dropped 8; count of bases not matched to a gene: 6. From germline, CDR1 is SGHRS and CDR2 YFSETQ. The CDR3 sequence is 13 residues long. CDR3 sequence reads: CASSPGQKDTIYF. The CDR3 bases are TGCGCCAGCAGCCCGGGACAGAAGGACACCATATATTTT.

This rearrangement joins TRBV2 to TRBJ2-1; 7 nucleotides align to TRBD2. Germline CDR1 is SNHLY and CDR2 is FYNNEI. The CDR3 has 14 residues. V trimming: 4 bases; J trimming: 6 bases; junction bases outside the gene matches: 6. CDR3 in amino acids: CASSVERDANEQFF. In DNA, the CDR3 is TGTGCCAGCAGTGTTGAGCGGGACGCCAATGAGCAGTTCTTC.

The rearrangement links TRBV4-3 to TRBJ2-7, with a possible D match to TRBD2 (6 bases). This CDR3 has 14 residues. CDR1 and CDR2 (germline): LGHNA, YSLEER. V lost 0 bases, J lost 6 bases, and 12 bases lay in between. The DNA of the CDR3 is TGCGCCAGCAGCCAAGACCTATGGGGGGTCGAGCAGTACTTC. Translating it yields CASSQDLWGVEQYF.